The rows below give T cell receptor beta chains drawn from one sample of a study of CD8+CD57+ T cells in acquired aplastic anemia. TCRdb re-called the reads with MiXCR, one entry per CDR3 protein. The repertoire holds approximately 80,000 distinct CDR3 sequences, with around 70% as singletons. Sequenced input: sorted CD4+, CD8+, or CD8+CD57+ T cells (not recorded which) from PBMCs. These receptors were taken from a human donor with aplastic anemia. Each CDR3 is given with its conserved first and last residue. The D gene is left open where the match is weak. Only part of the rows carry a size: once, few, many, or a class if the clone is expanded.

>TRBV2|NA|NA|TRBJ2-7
TGTGCCAGCAGTGATGGGGGAGTTTCGGTAAGGGACTTC
CASSDGGVSVRDF
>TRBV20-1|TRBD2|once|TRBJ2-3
TGCAGTGCTAGAGATTGGTCTAGCGGAAGCACAGATACGCAGTATTTT
CSARDWSSGSTDTQYF
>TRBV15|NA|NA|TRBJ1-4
TGTGCCACCAGCACGGACGGGCCAGCTGAAAAACTGTTTTTT
CATSTDGPAEKLFF
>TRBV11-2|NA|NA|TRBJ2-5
TGTGCCAGCAGCTTAAGAGTGGAGACCCAGTACTTC
CASSLRVETQYF
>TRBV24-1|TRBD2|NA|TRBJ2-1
TGTGCCACCAGTGAGGGGCTAGCGGGAATGGGTAATGAGCAGTTCTTC
CATSEGLAGMGNEQFF
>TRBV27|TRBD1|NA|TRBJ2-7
TGTGCCAGCAGGGACAGGTCCTCCTACGAGCAGTACTTC
CASRDRSSYEQYF
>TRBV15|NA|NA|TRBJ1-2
TGTGCCACCAGCACCTTACTAGACGGCTACACCTTC
CATSTLLDGYTF
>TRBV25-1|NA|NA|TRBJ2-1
TGTGCCAGCAAGGTGAGCGGAACCTACAATGAGCAGTTCTTC
CASKVSGTYNEQFF
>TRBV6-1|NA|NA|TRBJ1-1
TGTGCCAGCAGTGAAGCAACAGCTAATGTGAACACTGAAGCTTTCTTT
CASSEATANVNTEAFF
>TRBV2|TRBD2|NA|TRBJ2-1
TGTGCCAGCAGCGACACGGGGGGATACAATGAGCAGTTCTTC
CASSDTGGYNEQFF
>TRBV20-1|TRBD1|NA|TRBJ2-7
TGCAGTGCTAGAGATCAGGGGGCGAAGCACTACGAGCAGTACTTC
CSARDQGAKHYEQYF
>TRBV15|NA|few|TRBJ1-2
TGTGCCACCAGCAAAGCGGAAGGTCGCACGCGCTATGGCTACACCTTC
CATSKAEGRTRYGYTF
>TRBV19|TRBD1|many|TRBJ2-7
TGTGCCAGTAGCATCTCCGGGACAGGATTATCCGAGCAGTACTTC
CASSISGTGLSEQYF
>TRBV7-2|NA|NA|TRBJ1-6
TGTGCCAGCAGCTTGGGGGGGCTGGGTTCACCCCTCCACTTT
CASSLGGLGSPLHF
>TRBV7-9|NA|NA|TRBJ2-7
TGTGCCAGCAGAGAAGGGGGCTACGAGCAGTACTTC
CASREGGYEQYF
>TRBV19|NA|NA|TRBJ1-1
TGTGCCAGTAGTATAACCGGGATCGGGTCGGGTGAAGCTTTCTTT
CASSITGIGSGEAFF
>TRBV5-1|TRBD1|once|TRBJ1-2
TGCGCCAGCACTGATCTTCGACAGGGAACTAACTATGGCTACACCTTC
CASTDLRQGTNYGYTF
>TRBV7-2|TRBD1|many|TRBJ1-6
TGTGCCAGCAGCCCCTCGACAGGGGGTATTTCACCCCTCCACTTT
CASSPSTGGISPLHF
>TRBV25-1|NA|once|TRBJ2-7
TGTGCCAGCAGTGTTGGGGGCTCCTACGAGCAGTACTTC
CASSVGGSYEQYF
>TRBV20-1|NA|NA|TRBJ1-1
TGCAGTGCTTCCAGAGAAGTGAACACTGAAGCTTTCTTT
CSASREVNTEAFF
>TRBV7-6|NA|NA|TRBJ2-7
TGTGCCAGCAGCCCCCTATTACTGCGCTCCGCTTTAGAGCAGTACTTC
CASSPLLLRSALEQYF
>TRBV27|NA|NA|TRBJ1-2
TGTGCCAGCAGTTTAAGCGGGGGAAACTATGGCTACACCTTC
CASSLSGGNYGYTF
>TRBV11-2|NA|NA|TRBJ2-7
TGTGCCAGCAGCTTGGCCGGCGTCTACGAGCAGTACTTC
CASSLAGVYEQYF
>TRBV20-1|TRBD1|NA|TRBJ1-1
TGCAGTGCTAAAGCAGGGGGCGGGAACACTGAAGCTTTCTTT
CSAKAGGGNTEAFF
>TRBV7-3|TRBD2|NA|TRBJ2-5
TGTGCCAGCAGCCAGACTAGCTTGGAGACCCAGTACTTC
CASSQTSLETQYF
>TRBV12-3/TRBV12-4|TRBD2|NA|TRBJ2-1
TGTGCCAGCAGGCCACTAGCGGGGGGGTACAATGAGCAGTTCTTC
CASRPLAGGYNEQFF
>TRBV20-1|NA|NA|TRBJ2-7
TGCAGTGCTAGGCCTACGGGACGGAGCTCCTACGAGCAGTACTTC
CSARPTGRSSYEQYF
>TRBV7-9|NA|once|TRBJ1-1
TGTGCCAGCAGCTTAGCGGCAACGAACACTGAAGCTTTCTTT
CASSLAATNTEAFF
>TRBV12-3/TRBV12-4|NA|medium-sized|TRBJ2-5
TGTGCCAGCAGTTACGCAGAGACCCAGTACTTC
CASSYAETQYF
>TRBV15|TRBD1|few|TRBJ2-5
TGTGCCAGCAGTTCTCTACTCGGACAGGGAGAGACCCAGTACTTC
CASSSLLGQGETQYF
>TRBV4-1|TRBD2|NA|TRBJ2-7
TGCGCCAGCAGCCAAGTGGTGGGAGGGCACTACGAGCAGTACTTC
CASSQVVGGHYEQYF
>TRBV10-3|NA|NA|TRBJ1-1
TGTGCCATCGGGTGGGATGCGAACACTGAAGCTTTCTTT
CAIGWDANTEAFF
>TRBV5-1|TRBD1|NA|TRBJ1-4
TGCGCCAGCAGCGCTGGGACAGGGGGCGGTTATGAAAAACTGTTTTTT
CASSAGTGGGYEKLFF
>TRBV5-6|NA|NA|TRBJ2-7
TGTGCCAGCAGCCTCATCGGACAGTTCGCGTACTTC
CASSLIGQFAYF
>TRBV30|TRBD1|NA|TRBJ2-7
TGTGCCTATACCGGGACAGGGGGCCCCTGCGAGCAGTACTTC
CAYTGTGGPCEQYF
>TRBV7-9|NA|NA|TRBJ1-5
TGTGCCAGCAGCGGGGGGACGGATCAGCCCCAGCATTTT
CASSGGTDQPQHF
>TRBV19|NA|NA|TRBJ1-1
TGTGCCAGTACGCGGACAGAGAACACTGAAGCTTTCTTT
CASTRTENTEAFF
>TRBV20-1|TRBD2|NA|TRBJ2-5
TGCAGTGCTAGAGATGTAGCGGGAATGTCAGAGACCCAGTACTTC
CSARDVAGMSETQYF